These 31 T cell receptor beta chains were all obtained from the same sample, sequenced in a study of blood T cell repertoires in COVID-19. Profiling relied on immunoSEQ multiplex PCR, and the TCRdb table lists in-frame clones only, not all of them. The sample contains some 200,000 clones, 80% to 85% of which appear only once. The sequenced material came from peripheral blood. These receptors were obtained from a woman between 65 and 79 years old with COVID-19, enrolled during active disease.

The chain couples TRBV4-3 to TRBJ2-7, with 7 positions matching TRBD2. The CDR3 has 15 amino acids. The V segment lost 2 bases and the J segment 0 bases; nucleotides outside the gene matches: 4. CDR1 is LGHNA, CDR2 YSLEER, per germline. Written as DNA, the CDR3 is TGCGCCAGCAGCCAACTAGCGGATAGCTCCTACGAGCAGTACTTC. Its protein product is CASSQLADSSYEQYF.

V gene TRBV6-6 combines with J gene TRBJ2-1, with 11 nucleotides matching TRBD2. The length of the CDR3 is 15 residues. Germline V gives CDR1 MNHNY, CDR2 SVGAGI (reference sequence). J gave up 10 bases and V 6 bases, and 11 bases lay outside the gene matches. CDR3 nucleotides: TGTGCCAGCAGCCATATTAGCGGGAGGGGCGGGGAGCAGTTCTTC. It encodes CASSHISGRGGEQFF.

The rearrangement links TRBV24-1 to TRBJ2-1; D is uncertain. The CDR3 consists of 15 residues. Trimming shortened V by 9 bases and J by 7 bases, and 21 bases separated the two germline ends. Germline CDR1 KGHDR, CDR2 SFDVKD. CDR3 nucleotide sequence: TGTGCCACCCATTCTACTTCAAGTTCAGGTAATGAGCAGTTCTTC. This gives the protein CATHSTSSSGNEQFF.

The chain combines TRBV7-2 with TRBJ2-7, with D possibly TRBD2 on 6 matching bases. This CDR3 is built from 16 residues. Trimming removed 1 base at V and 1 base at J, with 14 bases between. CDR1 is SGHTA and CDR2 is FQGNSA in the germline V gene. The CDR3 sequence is CASSLESRERSYEQYF. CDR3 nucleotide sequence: TGTGCCAGCAGCTTAGAGAGCCGGGAGCGGTCCTACGAGCAGTACTTC.

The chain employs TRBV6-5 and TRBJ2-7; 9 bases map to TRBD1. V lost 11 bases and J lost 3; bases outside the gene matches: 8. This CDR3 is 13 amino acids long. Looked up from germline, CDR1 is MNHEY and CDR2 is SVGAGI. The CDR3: CASQGTGIYEQYF. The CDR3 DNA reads TGTGCCTCCCAAGGGACAGGGATCTACGAGCAGTACTTC.

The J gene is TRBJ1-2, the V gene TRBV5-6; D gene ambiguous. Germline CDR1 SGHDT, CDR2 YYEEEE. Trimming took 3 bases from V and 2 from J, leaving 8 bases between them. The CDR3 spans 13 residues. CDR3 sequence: CASSSNGNYGYTF. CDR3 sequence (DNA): TGTGCCAGCAGCTCCAACGGGAACTATGGCTACACCTTC.

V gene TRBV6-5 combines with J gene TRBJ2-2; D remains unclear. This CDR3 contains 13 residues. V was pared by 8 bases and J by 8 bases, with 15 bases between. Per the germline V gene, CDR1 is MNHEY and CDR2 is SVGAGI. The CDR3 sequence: CASRVPFSGELFF. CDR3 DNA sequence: TGTGCCAGCCGGGTCCCTTTCTCAGGGGAGCTGTTTTTT.

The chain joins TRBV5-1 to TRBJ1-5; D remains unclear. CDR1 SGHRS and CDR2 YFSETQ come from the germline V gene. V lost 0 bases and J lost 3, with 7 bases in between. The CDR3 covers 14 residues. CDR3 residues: CASSLDSHNQPQHF. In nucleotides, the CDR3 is TGCGCCAGCAGCTTGGACAGCCACAATCAGCCCCAGCATTTT.

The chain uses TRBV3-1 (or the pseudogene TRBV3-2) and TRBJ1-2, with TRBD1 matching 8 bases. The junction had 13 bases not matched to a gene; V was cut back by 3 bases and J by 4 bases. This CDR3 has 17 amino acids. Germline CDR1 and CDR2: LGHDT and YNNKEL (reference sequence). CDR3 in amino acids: CASSHPTRRGPVYGYTF. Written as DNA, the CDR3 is TGTGCCAGCAGCCACCCTACCCGCAGGGGGCCCGTCTATGGCTACACCTTC.

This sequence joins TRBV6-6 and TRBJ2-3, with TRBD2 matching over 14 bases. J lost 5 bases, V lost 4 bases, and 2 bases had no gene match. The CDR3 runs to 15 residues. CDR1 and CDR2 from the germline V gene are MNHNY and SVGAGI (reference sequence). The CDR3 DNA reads TGTGCCAGCAGTTTGGGACTAGCGGGAGAAGATACGCAGTATTTT. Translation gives CASSLGLAGEDTQYF.

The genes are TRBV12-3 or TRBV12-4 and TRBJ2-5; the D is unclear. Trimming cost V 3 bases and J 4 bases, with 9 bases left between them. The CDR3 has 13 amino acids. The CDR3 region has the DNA TGTGCCAGCAGTTTCCCCGGTCGAGAGACCCAGTACTTC. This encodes CASSFPGRETQYF.

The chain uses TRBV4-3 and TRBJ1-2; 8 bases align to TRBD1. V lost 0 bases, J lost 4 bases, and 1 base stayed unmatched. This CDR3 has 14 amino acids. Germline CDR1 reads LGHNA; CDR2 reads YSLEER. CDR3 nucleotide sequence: TGCGCCAGCAGCCAAGACACAGGGGGCTATGGCTACACCTTC. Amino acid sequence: CASSQDTGGYGYTF.

The CDR3 spells CASSPGGENSPLHF. CDR3 sequence (DNA): TGTGCCAGCTCACCAGGGGGCGAAAATTCACCCCTCCACTTT. The chain recombines TRBV18 with TRBJ1-6, with a weak D call TRBD1 (6 bases). This CDR3 has 14 residues. Germline V gene data show CDR1 as KGHSH and CDR2 as LQKENI. Trimming left V 2 bases short and J 7 bases short, with 9 bases between.

For the CDR3, the DNA is TGTGCCAGCAGTAAAAACAGGGGATCGGAGACCCAGTACTTC. It encodes CASSKNRGSETQYF. The V call is TRBV6-2 or TRBV6-3, the J call TRBJ2-5; 7 bases map to TRBD1. V dropped 5 bases and J dropped 5; count of bases not matched to a gene: 8. Germline V gives CDR1 MNHEY, CDR2 SVGEGT. The CDR3 is made up of 14 amino acids.

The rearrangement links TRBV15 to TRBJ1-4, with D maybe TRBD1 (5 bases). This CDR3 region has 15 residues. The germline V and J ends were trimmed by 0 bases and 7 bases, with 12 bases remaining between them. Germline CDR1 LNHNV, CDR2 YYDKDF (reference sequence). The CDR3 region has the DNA TGTGCCACCAGCAGAGATAAGGGGCGCGGTGAAAAACTGTTTTTT. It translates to CATSRDKGRGEKLFF.

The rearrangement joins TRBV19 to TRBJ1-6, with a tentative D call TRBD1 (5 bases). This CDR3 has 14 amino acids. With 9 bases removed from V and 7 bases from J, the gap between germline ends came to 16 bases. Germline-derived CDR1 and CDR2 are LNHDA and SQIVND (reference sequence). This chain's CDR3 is CASDGGVPNSPLHF. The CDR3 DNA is TGTGCCAGCGACGGAGGGGTCCCAAATTCACCCCTCCACTTT.

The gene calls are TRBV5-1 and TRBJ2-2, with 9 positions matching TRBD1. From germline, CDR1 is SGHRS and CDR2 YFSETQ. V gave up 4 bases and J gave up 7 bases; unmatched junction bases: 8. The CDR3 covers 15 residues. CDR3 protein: CASSPTGGAGGELFF. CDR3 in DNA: TGCGCCAGCAGCCCAACAGGGGGCGCCGGCGGGGAGCTGTTTTTT.

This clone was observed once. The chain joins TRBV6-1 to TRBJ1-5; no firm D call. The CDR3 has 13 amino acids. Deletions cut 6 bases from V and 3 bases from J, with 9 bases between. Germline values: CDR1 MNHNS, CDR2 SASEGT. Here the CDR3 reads CASSLDFNQPQHF. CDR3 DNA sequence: TGTGCCAGCAGCTTGGACTTCAATCAGCCCCAGCATTTT.

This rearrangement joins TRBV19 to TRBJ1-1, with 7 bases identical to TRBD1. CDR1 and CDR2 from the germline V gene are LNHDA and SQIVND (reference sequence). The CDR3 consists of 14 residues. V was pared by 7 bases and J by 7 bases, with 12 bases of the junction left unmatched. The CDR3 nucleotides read TGTGCCAGTAAGCAGAAGGGGGCGAGTATTGAAGCTTTCTTT. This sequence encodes CASKQKGASIEAFF.

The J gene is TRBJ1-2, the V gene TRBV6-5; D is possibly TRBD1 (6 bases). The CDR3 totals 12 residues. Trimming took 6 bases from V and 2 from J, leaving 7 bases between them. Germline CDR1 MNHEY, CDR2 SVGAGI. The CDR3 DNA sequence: TGTGCCAGCAGGAGGGGGAACTATGGCTACACCTTC. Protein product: CASRRGNYGYTF.

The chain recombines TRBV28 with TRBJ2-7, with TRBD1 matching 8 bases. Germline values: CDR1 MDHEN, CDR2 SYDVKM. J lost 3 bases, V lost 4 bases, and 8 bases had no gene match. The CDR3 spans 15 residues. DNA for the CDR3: TGTGCCAGCAGTTCTACCGGGACAGGCCTCTACGAGCAGTACTTC. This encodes CASSSTGTGLYEQYF. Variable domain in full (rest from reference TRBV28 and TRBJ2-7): DVKVTQSSRYLVKRTGEKVFLECVQDMDHENMFWYRQDPGLGLRLIYFSYDVKMKEKGDIPEGYSVSREKKERFSLILESASTNQTSMYLCASSSTGTGLYEQYFGPGTRLTVT.

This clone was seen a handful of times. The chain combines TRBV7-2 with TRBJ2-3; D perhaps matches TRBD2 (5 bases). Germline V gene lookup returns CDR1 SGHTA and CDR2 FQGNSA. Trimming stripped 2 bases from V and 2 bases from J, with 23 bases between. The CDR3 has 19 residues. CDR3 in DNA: TGTGCCAGCAGCTTATTTCACCGTAGCCCGGGAAGGTCCACAGATACGCAGTATTTT. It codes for CASSLFHRSPGRSTDTQYF.

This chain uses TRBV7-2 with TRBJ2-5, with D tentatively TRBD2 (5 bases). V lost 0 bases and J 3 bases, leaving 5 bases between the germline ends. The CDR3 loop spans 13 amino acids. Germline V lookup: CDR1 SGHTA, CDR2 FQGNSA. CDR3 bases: TGTGCCAGCAGCTTAGCGCGGGAAGAGACCCAGTACTTC. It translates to CASSLAREETQYF.

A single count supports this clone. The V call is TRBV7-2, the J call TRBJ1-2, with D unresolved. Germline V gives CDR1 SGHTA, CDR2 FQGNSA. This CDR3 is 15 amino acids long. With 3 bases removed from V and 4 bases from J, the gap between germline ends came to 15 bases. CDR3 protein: CASSFALGGFYGYTF. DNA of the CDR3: TGTGCCAGCAGCTTTGCCTTGGGAGGATTCTATGGCTACACCTTC.

DNA for the CDR3: TGTGCCAGCATCCCCGGACTAGCGGGAGGCTATAGTGAGCAGTTCTTC. Translation gives CASIPGLAGGYSEQFF. This chain connects TRBV6-2 or TRBV6-3 to TRBJ2-1; 14 bases fit TRBD2. This CDR3 is 16 amino acids long. CDR1 is MNHEY, CDR2 SVGEGT, per germline. Trimming removed 7 bases from V and 9 bases from J; junction bases left unmatched: 11.

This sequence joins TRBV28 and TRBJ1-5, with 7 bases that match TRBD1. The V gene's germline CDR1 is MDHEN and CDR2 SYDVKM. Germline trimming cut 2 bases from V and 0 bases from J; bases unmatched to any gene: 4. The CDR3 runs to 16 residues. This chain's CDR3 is CASSLTGTASNQPQHF. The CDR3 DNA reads TGTGCCAGCAGTTTAACCGGGACAGCTAGCAATCAGCCCCAGCATTTT.

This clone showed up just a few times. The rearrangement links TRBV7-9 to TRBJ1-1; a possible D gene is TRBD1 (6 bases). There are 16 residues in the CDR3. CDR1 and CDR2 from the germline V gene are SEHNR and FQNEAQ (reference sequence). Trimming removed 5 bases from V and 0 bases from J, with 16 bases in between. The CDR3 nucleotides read TGTGCCAGCAGCCCCAGGGGCAATATGGTGAACACTGAAGCTTTCTTT. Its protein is CASSPRGNMVNTEAFF.

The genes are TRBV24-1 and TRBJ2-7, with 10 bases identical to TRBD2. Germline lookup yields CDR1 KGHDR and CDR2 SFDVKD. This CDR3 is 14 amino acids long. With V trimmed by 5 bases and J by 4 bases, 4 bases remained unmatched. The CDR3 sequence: CATSGASGSYEQYF. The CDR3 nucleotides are TGTGCCACCAGTGGGGCTAGCGGGAGTTACGAGCAGTACTTC.

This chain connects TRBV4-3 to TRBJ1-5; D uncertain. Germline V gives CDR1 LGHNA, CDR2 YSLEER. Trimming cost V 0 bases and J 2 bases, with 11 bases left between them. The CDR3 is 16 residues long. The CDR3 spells CASSQDWEAGNQPQHF. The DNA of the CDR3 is TGCGCCAGCAGCCAAGACTGGGAGGCTGGCAATCAGCCCCAGCATTTT.

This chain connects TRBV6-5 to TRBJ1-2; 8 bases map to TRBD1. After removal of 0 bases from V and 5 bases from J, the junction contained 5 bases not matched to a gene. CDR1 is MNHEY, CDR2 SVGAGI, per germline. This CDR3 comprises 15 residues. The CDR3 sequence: CASSYSGQGWYGYTF. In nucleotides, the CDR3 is TGTGCCAGCAGTTACTCTGGACAGGGCTGGTATGGCTACACCTTC.

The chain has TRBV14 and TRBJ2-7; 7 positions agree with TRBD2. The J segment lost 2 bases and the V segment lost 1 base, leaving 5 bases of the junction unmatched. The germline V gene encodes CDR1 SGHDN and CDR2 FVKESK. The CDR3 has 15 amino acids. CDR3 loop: CASSQVASGPYEQYF. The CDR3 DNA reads TGTGCCAGCAGCCAAGTGGCTAGCGGCCCCTACGAGCAGTACTTC.